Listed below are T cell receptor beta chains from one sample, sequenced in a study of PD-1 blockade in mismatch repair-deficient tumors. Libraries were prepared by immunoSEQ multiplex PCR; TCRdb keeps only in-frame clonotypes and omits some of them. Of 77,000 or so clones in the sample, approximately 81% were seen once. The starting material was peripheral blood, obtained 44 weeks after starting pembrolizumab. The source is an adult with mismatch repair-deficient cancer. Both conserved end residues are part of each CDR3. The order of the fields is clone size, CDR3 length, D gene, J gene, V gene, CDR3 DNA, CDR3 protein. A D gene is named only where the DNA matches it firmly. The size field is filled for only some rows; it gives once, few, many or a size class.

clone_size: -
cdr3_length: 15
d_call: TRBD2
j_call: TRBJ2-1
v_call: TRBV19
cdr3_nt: TGTGCCAGTAGTAACCTAGCGGGAGGGCCCAATGAGCAGTTCTTC
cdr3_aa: CASSNLAGGPNEQFF

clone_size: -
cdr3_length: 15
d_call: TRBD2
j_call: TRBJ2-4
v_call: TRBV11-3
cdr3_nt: TGTGCCAGCAGCTTAGTTTCGGGGGGGTACAACATTCAGTACTTC
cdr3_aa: CASSLVSGGYNIQYF

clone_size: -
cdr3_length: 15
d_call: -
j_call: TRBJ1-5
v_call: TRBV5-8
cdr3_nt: TGTGCCAGCAGCTTGATTCCCAATAGCAATCAGCCCCAGCATTTT
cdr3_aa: CASSLIPNSNQPQHF

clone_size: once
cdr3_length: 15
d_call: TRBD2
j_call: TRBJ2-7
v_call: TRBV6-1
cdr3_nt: TGTGCCAGCAGCTTTAGCGGGAGCGTCCCCTACGAGCAGTACTTC
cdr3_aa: CASSFSGSVPYEQYF

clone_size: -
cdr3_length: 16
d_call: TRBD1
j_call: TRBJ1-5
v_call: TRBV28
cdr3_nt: TGTGCCAGCAGCCCCTACAGGGGGCAGGGTGGTCAGCCCCAGCATTTT
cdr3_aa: CASSPYRGQGGQPQHF

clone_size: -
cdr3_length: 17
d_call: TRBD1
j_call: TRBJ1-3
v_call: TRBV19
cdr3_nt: TGTGCCAGCGACCGGACAGGGTCTGCTTACGCTGGAAACACCATATATTTT
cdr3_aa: CASDRTGSAYAGNTIYF

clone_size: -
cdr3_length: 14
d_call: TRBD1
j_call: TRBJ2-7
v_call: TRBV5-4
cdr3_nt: TGTGCCAGCAGCTATATACAGGGGAGCGACGAGCAGTACTTC
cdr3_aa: CASSYIQGSDEQYF

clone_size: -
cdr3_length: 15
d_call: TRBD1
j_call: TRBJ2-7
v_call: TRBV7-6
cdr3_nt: TGTGCCAGCAGCTCTAGGGGGCCCACCCGAAACGAGCAGTACTTC
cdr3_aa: CASSSRGPTRNEQYF

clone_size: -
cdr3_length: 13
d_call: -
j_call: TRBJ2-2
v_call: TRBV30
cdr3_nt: TGTGCCTTGTCTGGGAGCGGAACCGGGGAGCTGTTTTTT
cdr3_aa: CALSGSGTGELFF

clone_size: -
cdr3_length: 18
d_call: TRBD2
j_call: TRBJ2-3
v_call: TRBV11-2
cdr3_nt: TGTGCCAGCAGCTTAGGAGCGGGAGTAAACCGACTCACAGATACGCAGTATTTT
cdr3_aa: CASSLGAGVNRLTDTQYF

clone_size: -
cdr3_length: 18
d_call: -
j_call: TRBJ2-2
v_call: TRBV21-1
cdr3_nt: TGTGCCAGCAGCAAGGGGGTTCTGGACAGGGGTGGGACCGGGGAGCTGTTTTTT
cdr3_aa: CASSKGVLDRGGTGELFF

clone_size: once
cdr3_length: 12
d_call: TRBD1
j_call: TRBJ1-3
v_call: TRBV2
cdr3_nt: TGTGCCAGCGGGGACAGTGGAAACACCATATATTTT
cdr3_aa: CASGDSGNTIYF

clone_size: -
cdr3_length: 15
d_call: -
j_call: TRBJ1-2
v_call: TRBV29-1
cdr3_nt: TGCAGCGTTGGGGAAGGCCGGGGCAATAACTATGGCTACACCTTC
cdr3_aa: CSVGEGRGNNYGYTF

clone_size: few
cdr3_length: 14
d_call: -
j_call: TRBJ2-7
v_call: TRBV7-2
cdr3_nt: TGTGCCAGCAGCTGGGGACTCAGGGTCTACGAGCAGTACTTC
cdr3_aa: CASSWGLRVYEQYF

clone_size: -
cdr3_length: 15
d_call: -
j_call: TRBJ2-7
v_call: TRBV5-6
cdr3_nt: TGTGCCAGCCTAAACGGGGGCAGGAAAGCCTACGAGCAGTACTTC
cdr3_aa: CASLNGGRKAYEQYF

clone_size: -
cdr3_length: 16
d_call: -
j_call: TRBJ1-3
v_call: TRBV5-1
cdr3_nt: TGCGCCAGCAGCTTGGACGGCTCCAACTCTGGAAACACCATATATTTT
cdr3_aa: CASSLDGSNSGNTIYF

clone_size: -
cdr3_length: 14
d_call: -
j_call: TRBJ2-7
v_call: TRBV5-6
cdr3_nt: TGTGCCAGCAGCTTCGCAGGGAGCTCCTACGAGCAGTACTTC
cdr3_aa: CASSFAGSSYEQYF

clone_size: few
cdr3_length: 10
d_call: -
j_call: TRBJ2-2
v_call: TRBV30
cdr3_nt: TGTGCATGGGGCCCCGGGGAGCTGTTTTTT
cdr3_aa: CAWGPGELFF

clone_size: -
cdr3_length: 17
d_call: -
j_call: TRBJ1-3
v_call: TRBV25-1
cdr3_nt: TGTGCCAGCAGTGAAAGTTCGGCCCCAGGGGTTGGAAACACCATATATTTT
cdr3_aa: CASSESSAPGVGNTIYF

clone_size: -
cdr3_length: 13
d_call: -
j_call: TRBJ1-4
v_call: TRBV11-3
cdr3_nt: TGTGCCAGCGGGGCAACGTATAATGAAAAACTGTTTTTT
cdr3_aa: CASGATYNEKLFF

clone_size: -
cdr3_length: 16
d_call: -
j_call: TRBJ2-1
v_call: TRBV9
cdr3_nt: TGTGCCAGCAGCCCACAAAGCGGCCATGGTTACAATGAGCAGTTCTTC
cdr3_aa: CASSPQSGHGYNEQFF

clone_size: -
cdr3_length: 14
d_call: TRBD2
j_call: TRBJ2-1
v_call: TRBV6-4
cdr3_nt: TGTGCCAGCAGTGATCTAGCGGGAGTGAATGAGCAGTTCTTC
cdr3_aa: CASSDLAGVNEQFF

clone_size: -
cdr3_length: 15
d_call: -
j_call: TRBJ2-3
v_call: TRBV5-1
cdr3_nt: TGCGCCAGCAGACGGCGGGATATGAGCACAGATACGCAGTATTTT
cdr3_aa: CASRRRDMSTDTQYF

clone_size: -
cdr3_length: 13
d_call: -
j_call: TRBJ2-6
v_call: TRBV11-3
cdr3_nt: TGTGCCAGCAGCTTGGCTGGGGCCAACGTCCTGACTTTC
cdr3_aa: CASSLAGANVLTF

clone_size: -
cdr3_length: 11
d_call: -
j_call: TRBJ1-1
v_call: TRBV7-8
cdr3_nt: TGTGCCAGCAGCTCTCTCACTGAAGCTTTCTTT
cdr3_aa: CASSSLTEAFF

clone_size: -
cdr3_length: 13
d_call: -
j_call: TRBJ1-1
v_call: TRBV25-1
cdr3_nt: TGTGCCAGCAGATCAGACAGGCCTTATGAAGCTTTCTTT
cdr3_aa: CASRSDRPYEAFF

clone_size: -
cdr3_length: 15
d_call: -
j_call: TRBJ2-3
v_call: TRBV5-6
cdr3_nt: TGTGCCAGCAGCTTTGGGGGGCGACGCACAGATACGCAGTATTTT
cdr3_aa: CASSFGGRRTDTQYF

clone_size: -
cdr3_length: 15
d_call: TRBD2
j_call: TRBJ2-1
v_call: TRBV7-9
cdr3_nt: TGTGCCAGCAGTTCCTTAGCGGGAGGGGTCAATGAGCAGTTCTTC
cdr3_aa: CASSSLAGGVNEQFF

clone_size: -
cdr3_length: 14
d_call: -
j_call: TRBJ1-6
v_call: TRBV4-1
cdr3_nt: TGCGCCAGCAGCCAGAGCAACTGGGATTCACCCCTCCACTTT
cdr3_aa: CASSQSNWDSPLHF

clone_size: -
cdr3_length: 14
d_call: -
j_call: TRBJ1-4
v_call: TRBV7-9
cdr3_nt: TGTGCCAGCAGCCCCGAGCTTTTTAATGAAAAACTGTTTTTT
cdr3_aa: CASSPELFNEKLFF

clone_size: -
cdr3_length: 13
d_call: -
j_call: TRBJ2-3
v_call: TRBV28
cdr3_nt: TGTGCCAGCAGTGTATCTGTGGCAGATACGCAGTATTTT
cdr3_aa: CASSVSVADTQYF

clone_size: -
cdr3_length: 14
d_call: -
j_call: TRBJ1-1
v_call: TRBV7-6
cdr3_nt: TGTGCCAGCAACCATTTAAGTAAGATCACTGAAGCTTTCTTT
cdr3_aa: CASNHLSKITEAFF

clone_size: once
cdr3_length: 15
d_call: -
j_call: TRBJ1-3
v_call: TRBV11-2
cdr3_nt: TGTGCCAGCAGCGGCTTGACAGGCTCTGGAAACACCATATATTTT
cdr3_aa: CASSGLTGSGNTIYF

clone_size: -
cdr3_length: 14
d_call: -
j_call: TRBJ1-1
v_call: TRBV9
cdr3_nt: TGTGCCAGCAGCTATGGGCATTCGGACACTGAAGCTTTCTTT
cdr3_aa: CASSYGHSDTEAFF

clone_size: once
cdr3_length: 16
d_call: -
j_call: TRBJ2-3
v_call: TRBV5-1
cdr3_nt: TGCGCCAGCAGCTTGGCCGAGGTTGTTGGCACAGATACGCAGTATTTT
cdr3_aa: CASSLAEVVGTDTQYF

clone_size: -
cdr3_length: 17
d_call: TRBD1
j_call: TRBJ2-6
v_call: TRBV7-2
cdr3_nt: TGTGCCAGCAGCGATGGGACAGGGGGTAAAGGGGCCAACGTCCTGACTTTC
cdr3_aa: CASSDGTGGKGANVLTF

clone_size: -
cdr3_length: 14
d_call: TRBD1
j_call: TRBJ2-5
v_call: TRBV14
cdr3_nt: TGTGCCAGCAGCCCCTGGACAGGGTCCGAGACCCAGTACTTC
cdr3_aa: CASSPWTGSETQYF

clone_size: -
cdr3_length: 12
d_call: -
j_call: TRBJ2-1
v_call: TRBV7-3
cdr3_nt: TGTGCCAGCAGCTCTGGAAACGTTGAGCAGTTCTTC
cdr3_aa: CASSSGNVEQFF

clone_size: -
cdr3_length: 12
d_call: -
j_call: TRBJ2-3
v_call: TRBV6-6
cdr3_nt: TGTGCCAGCAAGAGCTACACAGATACGCAGTATTTT
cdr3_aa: CASKSYTDTQYF

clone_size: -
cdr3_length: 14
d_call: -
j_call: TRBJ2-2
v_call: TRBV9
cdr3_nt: TGTGCCAGCAGCGTCGCAGGGGATACCGGGGAGCTGTTTTTT
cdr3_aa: CASSVAGDTGELFF

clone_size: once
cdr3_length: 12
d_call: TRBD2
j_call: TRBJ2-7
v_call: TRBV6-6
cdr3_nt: TGTGCCAGCAAGGCGGGAGTCTACGAGCAGTACTTC
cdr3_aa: CASKAGVYEQYF